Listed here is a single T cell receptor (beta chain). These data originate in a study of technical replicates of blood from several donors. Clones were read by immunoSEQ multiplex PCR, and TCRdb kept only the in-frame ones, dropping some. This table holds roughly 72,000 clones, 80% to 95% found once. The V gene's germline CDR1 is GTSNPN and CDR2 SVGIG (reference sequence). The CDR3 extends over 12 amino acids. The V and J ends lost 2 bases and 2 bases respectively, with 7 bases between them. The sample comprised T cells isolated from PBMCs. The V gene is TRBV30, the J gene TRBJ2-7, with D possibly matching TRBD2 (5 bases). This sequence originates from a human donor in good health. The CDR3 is CAWSPLAYEQYF. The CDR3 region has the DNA TGTGCCTGGAGTCCACTAGCCTACGAGCAGTACTTC.